These 16 T cell receptor beta chains were sequenced from one sample in a study of response to subunit inactivated influenza vaccine. TCRdb re-called the RT-PCR reads through MiXCR, storing one row per CDR3 protein. The table has approximately 520,000 distinct CDR3 sequences, 16% seen once. This material consisted of CD4+ T cells sorted from PBMCs, taken about 23 months after vaccination. These receptors were collected from a man between 50 and 75 years old who received an inactivated influenza vaccine.

The chain couples TRBV7-2 to TRBJ1-4; a possible D gene is TRBD1 (5 bases). Per the germline V gene, CDR1 is SGHTA and CDR2 is FQGNSA. Trimming left V 3 bases short and J 5 bases short, with 10 bases between. CDR3 size: 14 residues. In nucleotides, the CDR3 is TGTGCCAGCAGCTTCGGGGCCCCCAATGAAAAACTGTTTTTT. Its translation is CASSFGAPNEKLFF. Full variable domain (remainder filled in from reference TRBV7-2 and TRBJ1-4): GAGVSQSPSNKVTEKGKDVELRCDPISGHTALYWYRQSLGQGLEFLIYFQGNSAPDKSGLPSDRFSAERTGGSVSTLTIQRTQQEDSAVYLCASSFGAPNEKLFFGSGTQLSVL.

This clonotype was counted only a few times. V and J are TRBV20-1 and TRBJ1-5; TRBD1 aligns across 7 bases. The CDR3 covers 13 residues. Germline V CDR1 and CDR2: DFQATT, SNEGSKA (reference sequence). V lost 6 bases to trimming and J lost 4 bases; unmatched junction nucleotides: 6. The CDR3 region is CSAPDRLNQPQHF. Here the CDR3 DNA reads TGCAGTGCACCGGACAGGTTAAATCAGCCCCAGCATTTT.

This clonotype was observed many times. V gene TRBV6-4 combines with J gene TRBJ1-6, with D tentatively TRBD1 (5 bases). CDR1 is MRHNA, CDR2 SNTAGT, per germline. This CDR3 has 15 amino acids. V lost 7 bases to trimming and J lost 8 bases, with 18 bases between them. The chain's CDR3 is CASTWQGSSDSPLHF. CDR3 DNA: TGTGCCAGCACTTGGCAGGGTTCATCGGATTCACCCCTCCACTTT.

There are a few counts of this clonotype. The chain carries TRBV28 and TRBJ2-4; D gene uncertain. The CDR3 is 14 amino acids. The germline V and J ends were trimmed by 6 bases and 1 base, with 10 bases remaining between them. Germline CDR1 reads MDHEN; CDR2 reads SYDVKM. The CDR3 loop is CASRTPFAKNIQYF. CDR3 coding DNA: TGTGCCAGCAGAACGCCGTTTGCCAAAAACATTCAGTACTTC.

The chain carries TRBV6-2 or TRBV6-3 and TRBJ2-3; 7 nucleotides agree with TRBD2. The CDR3 spans 14 residues. Germline loops: CDR1 MNHEY, CDR2 SVGEGT. With V trimmed by 5 bases and J by 4 bases, 6 bases remained unmatched. The chain's CDR3 is CASSQGTTPDTQYF. CDR3 in DNA: TGTGCCAGCAGTCAAGGGACTACCCCAGATACGCAGTATTTT.

Only a few counts were recorded for this clonotype. The gene calls are TRBV9 and TRBJ2-7, with TRBD1 matching over 7 bases. V was clipped by 4 bases and J by 0 bases; unmatched bases: 7. Germline V gives CDR1 SGDLS, CDR2 YYNGEE. The CDR3 is 15 amino acids. CDR3 bases: TGTGCCAGCAGCCCGACAGGGCACCGCTCCTACGAGCAGTACTTC. It translates to CASSPTGHRSYEQYF. Filled out from reference TRBV9 and TRBJ2-7, the complete variable domain reads DSGVTQTPKHLITATGQRVTLRCSPRSGDLSVYWYQQSLDQGLQFLIQYYNGEERAKGNILERFSAQQFPDLHSELNLSSLELGDSALYFCASSPTGHRSYEQYFGPGTRLTVT.

This clonotype occurred a few times. The genes are TRBV7-8 and TRBJ1-4; 9 nucleotides match TRBD1. The CDR3 sequence is 19 residues long. Germline V gene lookup returns CDR1 SGHVS and CDR2 FQNEAQ. The J segment lost 0 bases and the V segment lost 1 base, leaving 9 bases of the junction unmatched. The CDR3 reads CASSLVRGQGGTTNEKLFF. The CDR3, as DNA: TGTGCCAGCAGCTTAGTTAGGGGACAGGGTGGCACAACTAATGAAAAACTGTTTTTT.

This clonotype was seen more than once but under ten times. The chain links TRBV6-2 or TRBV6-3 to TRBJ1-1, with D perhaps matching TRBD1 (5 bases). The CDR3 contains 13 residues. V was clipped by 6 bases and J by 2 bases, with 10 bases between them. Per the germline V gene, CDR1 is MNHEY and CDR2 is SVGEGT. The CDR3 is CASRYTGNTEAFF. CDR3 in DNA: TGTGCCAGCAGATATACAGGAAACACTGAAGCTTTCTTT.

This clonotype was seen a few times. The chain carries TRBV27 and TRBJ2-7; D gene unclear. Germline CDR1 is MNHEY and CDR2 is SMNVEV (reference sequence). V lost 5 bases and J lost 6, with 17 bases in between. The length of the CDR3 is 14 residues. The DNA for the CDR3 is TGTGCCAGCAGTCCGGTGGGGATTCTATCCGAGCAGTACTTC. Its protein is CASSPVGILSEQYF.

The chain is built from TRBV10-3 and TRBJ1-1; 10 positions match TRBD1. Germline V CDR1 and CDR2: ENHRY, SYGVKD. V lost 2 bases and J lost 6; bases outside the gene matches: 6. The CDR3 runs to 15 residues. CDR3 residues: CAISERWDRGAEAFF. In nucleotides, the CDR3 is TGTGCCATCAGTGAGCGCTGGGACAGGGGCGCTGAAGCTTTCTTT.

CDR3 nucleotide sequence: TGTGCCAGCAGCTCTACAACAGGTGGATACGAGCAGTACTTC. Encoded protein: CASSSTTGGYEQYF. This chain connects TRBV7-8 to TRBJ2-7; D possibly corresponds to TRBD1 (5 bases). Germline lookup yields CDR1 SGHVS and CDR2 FQNEAQ. The CDR3 spans 14 residues. Trimming shortened V by 4 bases and J by 4 bases, and 14 bases separated the two germline ends.

This clonotype was picked up many times. V and J are TRBV3-1 and TRBJ2-7; 10 bases map to TRBD1. V lost 0 bases and J lost 5; bases outside the gene matches: 10. CDR1 and CDR2 from the germline V gene are LGHDT and YNNKEL (reference sequence). The CDR3 is made up of 17 amino acids. The CDR3, as DNA: TGTGCCAGCAGCCAAGAAGGGTACCGGGACAGGGGAAACGAGCAGTACTTC. Its translation is CASSQEGYRDRGNEQYF.

The V gene is TRBV7-2, the J gene TRBJ2-3; the D gene is possibly TRBD2 (5 bases). CDR1 is SGHTA and CDR2 is FQGNSA in the germline V gene. The CDR3 has 17 amino acids. Trimming shortened V by 0 bases and J by 2 bases, and 15 bases separated the two germline ends. CDR3 sequence: CASSLALGFGVTDTQYF. The DNA for the CDR3 is TGTGCCAGCAGCTTAGCACTAGGATTTGGGGTCACAGATACGCAGTATTTT.

The chain uses TRBV12-3 or TRBV12-4 and TRBJ2-7; TRBD1 or TRBD2 may be the D gene (6 bases each). The CDR3 covers 13 residues. Trimming stripped 7 bases from V and 6 bases from J, with 16 bases between. The CDR3 loop is CASNPGGGGEQYF. The DNA of the CDR3 is TGTGCCAGCAACCCCGGGGGCGGTGGCGAGCAGTACTTC.

J is TRBJ2-7 and V is TRBV29-1, with D perhaps matching TRBD1 (6 bases). V gave up 2 bases and J gave up 0 bases, with 11 bases separating them. The germline CDR1 and CDR2 sequences are SQVTM and ANQGSEA. This CDR3 is built from 14 residues. CDR3 sequence: CSVEQRGHSYEQYF. CDR3 DNA sequence: TGCAGCGTTGAACAGAGGGGACACTCCTACGAGCAGTACTTC.

This clonotype was detected a few times. The rearrangement links TRBV10-3 to TRBJ1-5; D gene unclear. CDR1 and CDR2 from the germline V gene are ENHRY and SYGVKD. The CDR3 spans 17 residues. V was clipped by 0 bases and J by 0 bases, with 12 bases between them. CDR3 nucleotides: TGTGCCATCAGTGAGTCGAAGTACAGAACTAGCAATCAGCCCCAGCATTTT. It codes for CAISESKYRTSNQPQHF.